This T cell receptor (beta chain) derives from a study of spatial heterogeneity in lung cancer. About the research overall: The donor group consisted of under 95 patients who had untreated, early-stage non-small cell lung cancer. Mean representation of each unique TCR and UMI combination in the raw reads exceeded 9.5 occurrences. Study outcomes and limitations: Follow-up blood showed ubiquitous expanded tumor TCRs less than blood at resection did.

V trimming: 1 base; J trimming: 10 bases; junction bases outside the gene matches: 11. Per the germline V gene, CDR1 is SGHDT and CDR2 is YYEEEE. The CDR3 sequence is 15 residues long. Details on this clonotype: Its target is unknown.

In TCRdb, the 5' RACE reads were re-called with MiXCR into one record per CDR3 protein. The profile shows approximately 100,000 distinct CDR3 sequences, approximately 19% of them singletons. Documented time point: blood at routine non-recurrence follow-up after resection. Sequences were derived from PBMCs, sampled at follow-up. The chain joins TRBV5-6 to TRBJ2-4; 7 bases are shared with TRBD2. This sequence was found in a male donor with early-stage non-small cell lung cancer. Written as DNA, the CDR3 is TGTGCCAGCAGCTTGACCGGGACTAAAGGAGGGATTCAGTACTTC. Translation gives CASSLTGTKGGIQYF.